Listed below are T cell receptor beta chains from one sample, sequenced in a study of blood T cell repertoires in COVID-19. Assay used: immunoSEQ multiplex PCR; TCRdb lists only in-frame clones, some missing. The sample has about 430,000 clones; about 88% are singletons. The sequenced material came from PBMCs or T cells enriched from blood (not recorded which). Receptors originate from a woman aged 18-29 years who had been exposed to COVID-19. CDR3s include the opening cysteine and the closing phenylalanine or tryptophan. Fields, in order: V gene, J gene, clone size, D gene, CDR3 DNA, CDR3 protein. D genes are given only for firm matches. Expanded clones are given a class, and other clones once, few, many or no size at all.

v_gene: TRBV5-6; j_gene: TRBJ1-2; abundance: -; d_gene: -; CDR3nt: TGTGCCAGCGGGGCCGGGACTGAGAACTATGGCTACACCTTC; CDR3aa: CASGAGTENYGYTF
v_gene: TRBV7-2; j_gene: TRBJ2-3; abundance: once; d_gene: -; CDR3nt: TGTGCCAGCAGCTTCGAGAGTACAGATACGCAGTATTTT; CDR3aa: CASSFESTDTQYF
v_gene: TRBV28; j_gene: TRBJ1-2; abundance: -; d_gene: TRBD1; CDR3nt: TGTGCCAGCAGTCAAAGACAGGGGGGCTATGGCTACACCTTC; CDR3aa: CASSQRQGGYGYTF
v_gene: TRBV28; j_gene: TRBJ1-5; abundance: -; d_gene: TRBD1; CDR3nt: TGTGCCAGCAGGGTTACAGGGGTTCGTCAGCCCCAGCATTTT; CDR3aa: CASRVTGVRQPQHF
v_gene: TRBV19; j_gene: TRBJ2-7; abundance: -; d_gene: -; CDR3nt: TGTGCCAGTACCGCCTCCGGGATTCCCTACGAGCAGTACTTC; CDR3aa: CASTASGIPYEQYF
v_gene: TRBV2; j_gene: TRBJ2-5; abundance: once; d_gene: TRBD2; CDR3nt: TGTGCCAGCAGCCTAGGGACTAGGGAGACCCAGTACTTC; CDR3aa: CASSLGTRETQYF
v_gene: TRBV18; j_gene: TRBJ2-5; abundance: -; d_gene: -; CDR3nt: TGTGCCAGCTCACCACCTACCCCCCGGGAGACCCAGTACTTC; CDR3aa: CASSPPTPRETQYF
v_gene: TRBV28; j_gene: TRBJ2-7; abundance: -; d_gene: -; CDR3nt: TGTGCCAGCAGTTTATTCGGGGGAACCTACGAGCAGTACTTC; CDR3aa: CASSLFGGTYEQYF
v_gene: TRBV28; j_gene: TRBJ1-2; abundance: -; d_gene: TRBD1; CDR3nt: TGTGCCAGCAGTTTCTATCAATTAGGACAGGGCTATGGCTACACCTTC; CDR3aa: CASSFYQLGQGYGYTF
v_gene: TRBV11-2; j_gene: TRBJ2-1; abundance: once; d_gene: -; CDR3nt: TGTGCCAGCAGCTTATATTTTAGTACTAGCAGAAACTCCTACAATGAGCAGTTCTTC; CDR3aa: CASSLYFSTSRNSYNEQFF
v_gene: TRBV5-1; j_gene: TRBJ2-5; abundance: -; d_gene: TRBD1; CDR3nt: TGCGCCAGCAGCTCTCGGACAGGGGGAGAGACCCAGTACTTC; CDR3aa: CASSSRTGGETQYF
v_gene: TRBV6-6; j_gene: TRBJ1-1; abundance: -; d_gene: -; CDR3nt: TGTGCCAGCAGTTACGCGCGGGGAGCCACTGAAGCTTTCTTT; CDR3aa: CASSYARGATEAFF
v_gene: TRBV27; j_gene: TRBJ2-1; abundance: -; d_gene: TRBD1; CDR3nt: TGTGCCAGCAGTTTACTGGGACAGGGTAATGAGCAGTTCTTC; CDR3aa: CASSLLGQGNEQFF
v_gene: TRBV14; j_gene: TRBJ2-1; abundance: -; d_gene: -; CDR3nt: TGTGCCAGCAGCCCCCTAACACCGGGACCTGGGAAGGGGGATGAGCAGTTCTTC; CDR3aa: CASSPLTPGPGKGDEQFF
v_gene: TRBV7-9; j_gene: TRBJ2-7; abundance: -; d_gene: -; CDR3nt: TGTGCCAGCAGCTCCTTGGACAGCCACTACGAGCAGTACTTC; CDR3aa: CASSSLDSHYEQYF
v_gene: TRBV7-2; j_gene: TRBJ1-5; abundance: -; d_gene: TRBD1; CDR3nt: TGTGCCAGCAGCTTAGCGGCAGGGGGGAATCAGCCCCAGCATTTT; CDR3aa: CASSLAAGGNQPQHF
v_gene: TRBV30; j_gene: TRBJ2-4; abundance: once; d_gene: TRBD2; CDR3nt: TGTGCCTGGACCCTAGCGGGAATTTTGGGAGCCAAAAACATTCAGTACTTC; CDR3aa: CAWTLAGILGAKNIQYF
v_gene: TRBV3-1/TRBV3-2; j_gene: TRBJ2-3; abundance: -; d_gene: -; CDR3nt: TGTGCCAGGTTGGGAGACAGCACAGATACGCAGTATTTT; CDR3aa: CARLGDSTDTQYF
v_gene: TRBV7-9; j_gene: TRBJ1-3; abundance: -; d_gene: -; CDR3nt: TGTGCCAGCAGCTTAGAAGAAAGGGGCACCATATATTTT; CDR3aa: CASSLEERGTIYF
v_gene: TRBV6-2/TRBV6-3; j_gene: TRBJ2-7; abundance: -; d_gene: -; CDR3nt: TGTGCCAGCAGTTACTCGGGCAGACCTTACGAGCAGTACTTC; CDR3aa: CASSYSGRPYEQYF
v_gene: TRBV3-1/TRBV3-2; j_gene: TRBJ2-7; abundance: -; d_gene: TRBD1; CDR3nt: TGTGCCAGCAGCCCCCGGGACAGGCGAGCCTACGAGCAGTACTTC; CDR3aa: CASSPRDRRAYEQYF
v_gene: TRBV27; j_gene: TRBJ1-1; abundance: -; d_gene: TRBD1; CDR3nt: TGTGCCAGCAGTTTATTAGGGGGCGCTGCCGGGAACACTGAAGCTTTCTTT; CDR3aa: CASSLLGGAAGNTEAFF
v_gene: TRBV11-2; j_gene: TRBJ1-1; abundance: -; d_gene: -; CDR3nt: TGTGCCAGCAGCTTAGACTATATAGGGGGTGTGAACACTGAAGCTTTCTTT; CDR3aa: CASSLDYIGGVNTEAFF
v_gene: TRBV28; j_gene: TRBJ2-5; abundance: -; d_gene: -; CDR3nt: TGTGCCAGCAGTCTTTTCGTGGTAGAGGATGAGACCCAGTACTTC; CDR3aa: CASSLFVVEDETQYF
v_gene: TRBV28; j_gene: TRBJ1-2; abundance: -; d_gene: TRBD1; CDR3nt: TGTGCCAGCCTACAGGGGGCCAGCTATGGCTACACCTTC; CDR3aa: CASLQGASYGYTF
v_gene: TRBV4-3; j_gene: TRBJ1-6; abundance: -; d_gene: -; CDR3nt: TGCGCCAGCAGCCAAGGGGAGGGTCATTATAATTCACCCCTCCACTTT; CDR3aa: CASSQGEGHYNSPLHF
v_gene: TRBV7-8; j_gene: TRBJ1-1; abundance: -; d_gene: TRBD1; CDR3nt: TGTGCCAGCAGCTTAGAAGGGGACAGGGGATACACTGAAGCTTTCTTT; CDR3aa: CASSLEGDRGYTEAFF
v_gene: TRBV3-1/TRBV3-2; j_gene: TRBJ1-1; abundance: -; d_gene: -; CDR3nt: TGTGCCAGCAGCCAAGCGCCGCAGGGCAACCTTGAAGCTTTCTTT; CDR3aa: CASSQAPQGNLEAFF
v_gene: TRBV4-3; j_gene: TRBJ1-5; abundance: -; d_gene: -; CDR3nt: TGCGCCAGCAGCCAAGATCTACGGGTAGGAAATCAGCCCCAGCATTTT; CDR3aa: CASSQDLRVGNQPQHF
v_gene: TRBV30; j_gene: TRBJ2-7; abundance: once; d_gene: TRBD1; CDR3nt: TGTGCCTGGACCCCGGGACAGGGATTGTCCTACGAGCAGTACTTC; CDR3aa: CAWTPGQGLSYEQYF
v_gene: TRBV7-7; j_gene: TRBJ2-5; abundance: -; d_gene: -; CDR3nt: TGTGCTAGCAGCCTGATAGGGGGGGGGCGAGAGACCCAGTACTTC; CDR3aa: CASSLIGGGRETQYF
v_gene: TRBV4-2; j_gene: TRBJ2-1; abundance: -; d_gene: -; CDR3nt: TGTGCCAGCAGCCAAGCAGGACAGGGACTAGCTAGAAATGAGCAGTTCTTC; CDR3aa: CASSQAGQGLARNEQFF
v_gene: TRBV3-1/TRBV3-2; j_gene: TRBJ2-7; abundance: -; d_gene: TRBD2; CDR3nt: TGTGCCAGCAGCCAATCGCCCCCCTCGGGAGGGTCCTACGAGCAGTACTTC; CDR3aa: CASSQSPPSGGSYEQYF
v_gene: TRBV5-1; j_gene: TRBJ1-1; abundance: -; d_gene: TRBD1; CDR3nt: TGCGCCAGCTCAGGGGGAGTTGAAGCTTTCTTT; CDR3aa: CASSGGVEAFF
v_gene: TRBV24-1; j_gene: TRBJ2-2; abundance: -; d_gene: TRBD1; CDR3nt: TGTGCCACCAGTGGGACAGGGTACGCCGGGGAGCTGTTTTTT; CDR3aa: CATSGTGYAGELFF
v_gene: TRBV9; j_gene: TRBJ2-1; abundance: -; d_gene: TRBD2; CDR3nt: TGTGCCAGCAGCACAATCACACTAGCGGGACTCGGATCCACCCATGAGCAGTTCTTC; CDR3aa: CASSTITLAGLGSTHEQFF
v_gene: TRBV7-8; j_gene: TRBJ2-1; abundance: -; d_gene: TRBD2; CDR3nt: TGTGCCAGCAGCCGCGGACTAGCGGGGGACTACAATGAGCAGTTCTTC; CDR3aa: CASSRGLAGDYNEQFF
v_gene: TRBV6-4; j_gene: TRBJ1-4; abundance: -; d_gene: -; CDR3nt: TGTGCCAGCAGTGACCCGCGGACAGATCCAACTAATGAAAAACTGTTTTTT; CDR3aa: CASSDPRTDPTNEKLFF